These T cell receptor beta chains were read from a single sample in a study of preoperative IRX-2 immunotherapy in early breast cancer. This table comes from immunoSEQ multiplex PCR, and its TCRdb copy is limited to in-frame clones, with some not included. The table lists approximately 98,000 clones, about nine tenths of them singletons. The source material was tumor tissue, sampled after IRX-2 immunotherapy. The receptors were sampled from a human donor with breast cancer. Both conserved end residues are trimmed from each CDR3. D genes are given only for firm matches.

d_gene	v_gene	j_gene	CDR3aa
-	TRBV18	TRBJ1-1	ASSVAGGGTEAF
-	TRBV28	TRBJ1-2	ASIRGTANYGYT
-	TRBV7-6	TRBJ2-2	ASSLEMGARAGELF
-	TRBV6-7	TRBJ2-7	ASNRDPYEQY
-	TRBV6-8	TRBJ1-5	ASSYRTGNQPQH
-	TRBV14	TRBJ1-5	ASSQSGWDNQPQH
-	TRBV6-8	TRBJ2-2	ASRRFRDTSTGELF
TRBD1	TRBV6-8	TRBJ1-5	ASSPPGQVGLSNQPQH
-	TRBV28	TRBJ2-7	ASSSAGQGYEQY
-	TRBV18	TRBJ1-2	ASSGGGDLTNYGYT
TRBD1	TRBV19	TRBJ1-3	ASQGQVGNTIY
-	TRBV30	TRBJ1-5	AWNTGKGNQPQH
-	TRBV9	TRBJ2-3	ASSVEGLDTQY
-	TRBV6-7	TRBJ2-5	ASSSGFTVQETQY
TRBD2	TRBV10-1	TRBJ2-1	ASSPGLAGALQF
-	TRBV30	TRBJ1-4	AWSVRTVNEKLF
-	TRBV6-8	TRBJ1-4	ASSYSKYGKLF
-	TRBV19	TRBJ1-4	ASSIDTRGEKLF
TRBD1	TRBV6-8	TRBJ2-7	ASSLQGHEQY
-	TRBV10-1	TRBJ2-1	ASSGLGNEQF
-	TRBV19	TRBJ1-1	ASSRQVGNTEAF
TRBD1	TRBV18	TRBJ2-2	ASSPSGTGHGGELF
-	TRBV28	TRBJ2-7	ASRDFSYEQY
-	TRBV28	TRBJ2-1	ASSEGSKGEQF
-	TRBV6-8	TRBJ1-2	ASSYDWEGYGYT
-	TRBV6-8	TRBJ2-2	ASSDRPLANTGELF
-	TRBV30	TRBJ2-1	AWSVFNEQF
-	TRBV7-4	TRBJ2-1	ASSAPGSYNEQF
-	TRBV18	TRBJ1-4	ASSRQRGEKLF
-	TRBV28	TRBJ2-6	ASRSGANVLT
-	TRBV29-1	TRBJ1-5	SVADSTYQPQH
TRBD2	TRBV12-5	TRBJ2-7	ASLLSGTYEQY
-	TRBV6-8	TRBJ1-1	ASSYRGKGEAF
TRBD2	TRBV5-1	TRBJ2-5	ASSSTPSGGTQY
-	TRBV6-8	TRBJ2-6	ASSNRKSGANVLT
TRBD1	TRBV6-8	TRBJ2-1	ASSFDRVGDNEQF
-	TRBV11-3	TRBJ2-5	ASSLVRGNGETQY
-	TRBV5-1	TRBJ1-6	ASSPGDTGYNSPLH
TRBD2	TRBV18	TRBJ2-1	ASSPPASGRAYDEQF
-	TRBV19	TRBJ1-1	ASSLWGVTEAF
-	TRBV19	TRBJ1-6	ASSIGTAFGWGNSPLH
TRBD2	TRBV7-7	TRBJ2-2	ASSLGSGTSGGGTGELF
-	TRBV11-3	TRBJ2-3	ASSLAGQNGNTQY
TRBD2	TRBV28	TRBJ2-1	ARTSGGNYNEQF
TRBD1	TRBV11-1	TRBJ1-4	ASSLAAGGRTNEKLF